This T cell receptor (beta chain) stems from a study of cytotoxic CD8 clonotypes in ibrutinib-treated CLL (dated by TCRdb to about 2021). As for the study more broadly: In this cohort, approximately 14 patients were treatment-naive and roughly ten were relapsed/refractory, while approximately 18 had unmutated IGHV. Cryopreserved peripheral blood mononuclear cells were collected before treatment, at response, and at either disease progression or sustained remission. An average of around 250,000 productive templates and about 100,000 productive rearrangements was obtained per sample. Patients were still on ibrutinib when every remission and progressive disease sample was collected. Response samples were obtained after a median of around 11 months of treatment, with a range of about 6 to 36 months. Of the approximately 86 people in the trial, 26 had longitudinal samples available. Responses were partial in 25 or so patients and complete in 2; after median 68 months follow-up, 14 stayed in remission and around 12 progressed. Points the paper makes about the study in general: Clonality rose at ibrutinib response, remained stable during sustained remission, and dropped back toward baseline at progression. Public clonotypes were rare and either shrank or stayed stable during treatment, and the rise in clonality at ibrutinib response reflected expansion of private clonotypes. Sampling times were not matched between patients in sustained remission and patients whose disease was progressing, and lymph node repertoires were not examined. Baseline clonality was found to be higher than that of age-matched healthy donors and was strongly correlated with circulating CD8+ T-cell counts.

The meaning of the sample's time point label: progressive disease on ibrutinib. For TCR beta library preparation, about 2.2 micrograms of genomic DNA were extracted from the cryopreserved PBMCs. Longitudinal blood samples from CLL patients receiving ibrutinib monotherapy were subjected to high-throughput TCR beta sequencing. The patients were enrolled in a single-center, open-label phase 2 trial of ibrutinib monotherapy. This clone was observed once. Its specific antigen is unknown. No clone much larger than this one lies a single base away; base qualities are absent. A MiSeq instrument was used for deep resolution sequencing, which targeted depths ranging from 1 in 1 million up to 1 in 200,000 T cells, with coverage averaging 10x for each clonotype. The immunoSEQ hsTCRB Kit was used to generate the TCR beta libraries. In the source study's methods: ImmunoSEQ Data Assistant and ImmunoSEQ Analyzer were used for data analysis, and V, D and J genes were assigned according to IMGT definitions. Clonality, which ranges from 0 to 1, was calculated by subtracting the normalized Shannon entropy of productive rearrangement frequencies from one. Public clonotype analysis was restricted to overrepresented clonotypes comprising at least 0.05% of each patient's repertoire. Roughly 12 age-matched healthy donor repertoires from immuneACCESS were used as controls for clonality. TCRdb's version of the immuneACCESS table is confined to in-frame rearrangements and falls short of the full clone set. An unresolved V gene accounts for under half of the shortfall where checked; the remainder is of unknown origin. V and J calls and clone size are those listed in that table; D and trimming were worked out from the DNA. This sample is represented by approximately 74,000 clones; around 80% of them were singletons. Together, the top ten hold roughly 8% of the sample.

The CDR3, from cysteine to phenylalanine, totals 15 residues. Only the CDR3 region is kept as DNA, spanning 45 bases read in frame from base 1. Looking up the germline V gene yields CDR1 MGHRA and CDR2 YSYEKL. For this chain, trimming is 0 bases at the V end and 2 bases at the J end, and the number of junction bases without a gene match is 3. The sample was PBMCs, taken at disease progression, from a patient treated with ibrutinib. The receptor was isolated from a human donor with chronic lymphocytic leukemia. The chain links TRBV4-1 with TRBJ2-7, with 8 bases aligning to TRBD2. At the DNA level, the sequence is TGCGCCAGCAGCCAAGATCGTAGCGGGGCCTACGAGCAGTACTTC. This codes for CASSQDRSGAYEQYF.